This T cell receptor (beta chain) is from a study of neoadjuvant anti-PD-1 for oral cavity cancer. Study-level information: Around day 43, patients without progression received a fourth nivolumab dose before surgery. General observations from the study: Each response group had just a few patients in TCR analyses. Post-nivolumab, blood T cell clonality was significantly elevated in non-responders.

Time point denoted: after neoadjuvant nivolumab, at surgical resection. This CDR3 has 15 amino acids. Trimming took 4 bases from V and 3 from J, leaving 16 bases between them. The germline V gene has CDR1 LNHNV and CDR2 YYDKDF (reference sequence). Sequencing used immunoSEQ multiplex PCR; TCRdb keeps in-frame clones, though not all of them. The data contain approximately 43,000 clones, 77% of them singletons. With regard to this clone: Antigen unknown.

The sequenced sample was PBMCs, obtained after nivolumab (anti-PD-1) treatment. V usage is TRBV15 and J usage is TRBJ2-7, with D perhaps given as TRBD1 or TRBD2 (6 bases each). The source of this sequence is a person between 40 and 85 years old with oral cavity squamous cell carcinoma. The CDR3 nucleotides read TGTGCCACCAGCAACGGTCGGGGGCGAGTCTACGAGCAGTACTTC. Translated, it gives CATSNGRGRVYEQYF.